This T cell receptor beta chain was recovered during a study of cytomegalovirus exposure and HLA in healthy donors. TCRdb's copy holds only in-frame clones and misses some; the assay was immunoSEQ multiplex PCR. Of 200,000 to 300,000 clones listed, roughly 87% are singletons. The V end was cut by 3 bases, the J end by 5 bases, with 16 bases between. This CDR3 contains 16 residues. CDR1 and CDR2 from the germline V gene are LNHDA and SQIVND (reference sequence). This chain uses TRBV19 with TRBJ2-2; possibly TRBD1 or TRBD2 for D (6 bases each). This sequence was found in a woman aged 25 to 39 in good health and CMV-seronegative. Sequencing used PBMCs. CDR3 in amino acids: CASSISQGRFTGELFF. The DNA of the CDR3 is TGTGCCAGTAGTATTTCTCAGGGGAGGTTTACCGGGGAGCTGTTTTTT.